This TCR beta chain is drawn from a study of lymphopenia after photon versus proton radiotherapy. This clone showed up just a few times. Clones were read by immunoSEQ multiplex PCR, and TCRdb kept only the in-frame ones, dropping some. The sample holds approximately 62,000 clones, approximately 84% seen once. The CDR3 length is 14 residues. Trimming removed 5 bases from V and 1 base from J, with 12 bases in between. Germline assignment: CDR1 SGHNT and CDR2 YYREEE (reference sequence). The TCR comes from a man aged 55 to 70 with pancreatic cancer. The chain uses TRBV5-4 and TRBJ1-1; D is perhaps TRBD1 (5 bases). The source material was peripheral blood, sampled from a patient treated with proton-based radiotherapy. Written as DNA, the CDR3 is TGTGCCAGCAGGGGGTCCAGGGAGAACACTGAAGCTTTCTTT. Residues: CASRGSRENTEAFF.